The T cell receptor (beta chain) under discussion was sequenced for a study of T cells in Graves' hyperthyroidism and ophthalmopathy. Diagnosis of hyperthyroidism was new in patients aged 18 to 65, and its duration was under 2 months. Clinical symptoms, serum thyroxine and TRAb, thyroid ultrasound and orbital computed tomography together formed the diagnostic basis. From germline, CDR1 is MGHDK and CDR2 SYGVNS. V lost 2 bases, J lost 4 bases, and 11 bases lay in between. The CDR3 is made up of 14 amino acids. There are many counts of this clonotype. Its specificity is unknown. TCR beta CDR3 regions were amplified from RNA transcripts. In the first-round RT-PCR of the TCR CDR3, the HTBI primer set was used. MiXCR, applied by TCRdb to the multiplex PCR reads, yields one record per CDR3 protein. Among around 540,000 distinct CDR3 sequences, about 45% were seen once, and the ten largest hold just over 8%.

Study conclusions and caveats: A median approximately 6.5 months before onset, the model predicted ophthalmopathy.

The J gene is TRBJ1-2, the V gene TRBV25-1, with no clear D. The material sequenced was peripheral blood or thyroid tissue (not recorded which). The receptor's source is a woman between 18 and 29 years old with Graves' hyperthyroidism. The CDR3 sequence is CASSEPEPFYGYTF. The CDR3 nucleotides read TGTGCCAGCAGTGAACCCGAACCGTTCTATGGCTACACCTTC.